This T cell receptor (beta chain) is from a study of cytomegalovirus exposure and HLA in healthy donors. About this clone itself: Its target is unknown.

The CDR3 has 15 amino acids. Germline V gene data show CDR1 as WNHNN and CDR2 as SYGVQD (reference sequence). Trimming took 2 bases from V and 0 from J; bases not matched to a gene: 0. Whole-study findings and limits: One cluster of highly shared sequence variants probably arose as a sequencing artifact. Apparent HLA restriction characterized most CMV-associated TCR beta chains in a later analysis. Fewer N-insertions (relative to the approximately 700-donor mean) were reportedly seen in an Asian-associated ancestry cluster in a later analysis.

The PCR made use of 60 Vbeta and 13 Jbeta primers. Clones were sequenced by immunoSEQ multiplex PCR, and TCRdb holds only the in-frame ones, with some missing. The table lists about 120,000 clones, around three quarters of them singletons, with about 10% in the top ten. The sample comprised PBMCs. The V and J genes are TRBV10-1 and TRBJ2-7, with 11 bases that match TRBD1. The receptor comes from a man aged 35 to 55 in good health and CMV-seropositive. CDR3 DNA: TGCGCCAGCAGTGAGGGACAGGGGGCCTCCTACGAGCAGTACTTC. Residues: CASSEGQGASYEQYF.